This paragraph covers one T cell receptor beta chain sequence. V lost 3 bases, J lost 1 base, and 7 bases stayed unmatched. Germline CDR1 and CDR2: SGHAT and FQNNGV. This CDR3 has 17 amino acids. Some clones are missing from TCRdb's copy, which holds only in-frame ones; the method was immunoSEQ multiplex PCR. The sample shows some 140,000 clones, approximately 91% of them seen only once. This sample is drawn from a study of control samples from healthy donors and cancer patients. The chain joins TRBV11-2 to TRBJ1-5; 9 positions match TRBD1. The sequence derives from a woman aged 25 to 39 in good health. The sequenced sample consisted of blood. The chain's CDR3 is CASSFAVDRGSNQPQHF. DNA for the CDR3: TGTGCCAGCAGCTTTGCCGTGGACAGGGGAAGCAATCAGCCCCAGCATTTT.